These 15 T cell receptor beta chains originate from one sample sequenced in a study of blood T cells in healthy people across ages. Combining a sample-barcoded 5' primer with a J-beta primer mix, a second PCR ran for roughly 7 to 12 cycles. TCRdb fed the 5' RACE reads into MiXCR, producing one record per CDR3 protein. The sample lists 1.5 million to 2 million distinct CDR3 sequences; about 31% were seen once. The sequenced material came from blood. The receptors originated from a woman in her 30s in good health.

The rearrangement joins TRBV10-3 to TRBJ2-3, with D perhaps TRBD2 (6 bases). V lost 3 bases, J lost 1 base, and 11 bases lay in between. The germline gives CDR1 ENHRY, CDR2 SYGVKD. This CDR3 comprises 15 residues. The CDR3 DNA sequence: TGTGCCATCAGTGACCCGCGGGGAGGCACAGATACGCAGTATTTT. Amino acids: CAISDPRGGTDTQYF.

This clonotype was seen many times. Here the CDR3 DNA reads TGTGCCAGCAGCGTAGACGGGGTTCGAGAGACCCAGTACTTC. Residues: CASSVDGVRETQYF. The genes are TRBV9 and TRBJ2-5; possible D gene TRBD2, 5 bases. Germline-derived CDR1 and CDR2 are SGDLS and YYNGEE. Trimming pared 0 bases from V and 4 bases from J, leaving 10 bases between. The CDR3 covers 14 residues.

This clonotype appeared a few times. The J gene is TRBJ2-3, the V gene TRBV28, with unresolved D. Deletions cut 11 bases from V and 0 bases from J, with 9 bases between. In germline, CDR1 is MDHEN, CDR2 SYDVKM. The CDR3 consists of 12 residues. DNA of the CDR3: TGTGCCGTCGAAGGGAGCACAGATACGCAGTATTTT. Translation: CAVEGSTDTQYF.

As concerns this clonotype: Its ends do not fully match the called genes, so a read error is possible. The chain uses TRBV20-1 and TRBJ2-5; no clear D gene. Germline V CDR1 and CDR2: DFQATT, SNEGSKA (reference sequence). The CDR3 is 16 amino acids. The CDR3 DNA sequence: TGCAGTGCTAGAGATGTGGCTCACCGAACCCAAGAGGCCCAGTACTTC. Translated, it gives CSARDVAHRTQEAQYF.

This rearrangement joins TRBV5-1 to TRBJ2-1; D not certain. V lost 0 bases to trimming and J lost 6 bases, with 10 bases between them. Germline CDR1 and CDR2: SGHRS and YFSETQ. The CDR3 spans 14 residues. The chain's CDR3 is CASSLVDVSNEQFF. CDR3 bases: TGCGCCAGCAGCTTGGTTGACGTCAGCAATGAGCAGTTCTTC. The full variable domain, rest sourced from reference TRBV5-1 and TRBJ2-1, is KAGVTQTPRYLIKTRGQQVTLSCSPISGHRSVSWYQQTPGQGLQFLFEYFSETQRNKGNFPGRFSGRQFSNSRSEMNVSTLELGDSALYLCASSLVDVSNEQFFGPGTRLTVL.

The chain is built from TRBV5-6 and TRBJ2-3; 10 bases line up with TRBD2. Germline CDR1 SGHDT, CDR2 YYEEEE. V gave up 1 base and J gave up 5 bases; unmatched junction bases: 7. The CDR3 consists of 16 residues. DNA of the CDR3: TGTGCCAGCAGCTTGAGTCAGCGGGGGGGACGAGATACGCAGTATTTT. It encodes CASSLSQRGGRDTQYF.

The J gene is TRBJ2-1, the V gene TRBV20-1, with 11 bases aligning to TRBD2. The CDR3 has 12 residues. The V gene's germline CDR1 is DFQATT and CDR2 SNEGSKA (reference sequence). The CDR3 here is CRTSGRIGEQFF. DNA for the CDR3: TGCAGAACTAGCGGGAGAATCGGTGAGCAGTTCTTC.

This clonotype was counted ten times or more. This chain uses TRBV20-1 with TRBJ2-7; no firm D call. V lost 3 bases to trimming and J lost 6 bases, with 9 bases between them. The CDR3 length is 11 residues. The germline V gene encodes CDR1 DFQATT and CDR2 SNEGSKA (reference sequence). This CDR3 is CSASEVGEQYF. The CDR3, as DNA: TGCAGTGCTAGTGAAGTAGGCGAGCAGTACTTC.

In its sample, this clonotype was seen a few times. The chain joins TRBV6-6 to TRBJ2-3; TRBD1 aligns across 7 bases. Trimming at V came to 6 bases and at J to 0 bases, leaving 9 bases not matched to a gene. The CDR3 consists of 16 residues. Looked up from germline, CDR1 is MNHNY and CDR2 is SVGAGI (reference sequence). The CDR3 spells CASRKQGIYSTDTQYF. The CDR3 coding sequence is TGTGCCAGCAGGAAACAGGGGATCTATAGCACAGATACGCAGTATTTT.

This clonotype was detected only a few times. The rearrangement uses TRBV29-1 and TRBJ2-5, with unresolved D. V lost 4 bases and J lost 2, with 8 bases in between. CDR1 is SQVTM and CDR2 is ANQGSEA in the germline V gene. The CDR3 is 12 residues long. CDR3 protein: CSVAQSQETQYF. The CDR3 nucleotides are TGCAGCGTTGCCCAGAGTCAAGAGACCCAGTACTTC.

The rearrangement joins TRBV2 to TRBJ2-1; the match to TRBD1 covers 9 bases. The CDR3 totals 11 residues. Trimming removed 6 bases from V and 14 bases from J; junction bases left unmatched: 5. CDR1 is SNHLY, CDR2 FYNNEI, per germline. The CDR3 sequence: CASREWDREFF. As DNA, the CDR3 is TGTGCCAGCAGGGAGTGGGACAGGGAGTTCTTC.

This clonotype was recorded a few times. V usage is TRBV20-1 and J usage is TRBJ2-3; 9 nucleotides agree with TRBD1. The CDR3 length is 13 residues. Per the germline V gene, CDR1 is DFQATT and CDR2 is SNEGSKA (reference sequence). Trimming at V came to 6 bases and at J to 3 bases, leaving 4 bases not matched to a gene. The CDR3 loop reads CSARTGETDTQYF. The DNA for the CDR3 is TGCAGTGCCAGGACAGGGGAGACAGATACGCAGTATTTT.

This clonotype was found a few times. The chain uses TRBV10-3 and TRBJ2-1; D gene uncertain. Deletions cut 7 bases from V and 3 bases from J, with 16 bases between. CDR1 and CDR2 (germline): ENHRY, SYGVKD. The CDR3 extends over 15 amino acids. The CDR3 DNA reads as TGTGCCATCATGAAAAGGGCGAACAACTACAATGAGCAGTTCTTC. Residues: CAIMKRANNYNEQFF.

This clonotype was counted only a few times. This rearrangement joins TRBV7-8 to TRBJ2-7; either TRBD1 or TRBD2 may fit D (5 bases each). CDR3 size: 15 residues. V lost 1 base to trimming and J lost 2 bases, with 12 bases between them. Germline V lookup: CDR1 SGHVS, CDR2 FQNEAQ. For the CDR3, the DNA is TGTGCCAGCAGCTTAGAGGTTCGGGGCACCTACGAGCAGTACTTC. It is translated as CASSLEVRGTYEQYF.

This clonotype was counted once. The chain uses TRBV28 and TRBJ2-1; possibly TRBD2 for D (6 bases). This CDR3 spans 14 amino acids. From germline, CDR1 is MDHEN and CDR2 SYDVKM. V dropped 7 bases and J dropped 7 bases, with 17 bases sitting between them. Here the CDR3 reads CASIASGGENEQFF. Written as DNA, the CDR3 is TGTGCCAGCATTGCATCCGGAGGGGAAAATGAGCAGTTCTTC.